What follows is one T cell receptor beta chain and its context. The antigen remains undetermined. The sample originates from a study of cytomegalovirus exposure and HLA in healthy donors. The primer mix had 60 Vbeta and 13 Jbeta primers. The method was immunoSEQ multiplex PCR; TCRdb's version includes in-frame clones alone and lacks a portion of them. The sample carries around 150,000 clones, about four fifths recorded once. Broader study findings: A link between a missense DCLRE1C variant and TCR beta V- and J-gene trimming emerged from a later analysis. As was reported, the HLA-A and HLA-B alleles of most subjects were accurately predicted from TCR beta sequences. A later analysis appeared to link common viral pathogens to several of the most significant clusters. According to an earlier analysis, most TCR beta V segments yielded productive rearrangements about 90% or about 30% of the time.

CDR1 is SNHLY and CDR2 is FYNNEI in the germline V gene. V lost 1 base to trimming and J lost 7 bases, with 11 bases between them. The CDR3 is 14 amino acids. The origin of this receptor is a male donor in good health and CMV-seronegative. J is TRBJ1-5 and V is TRBV2; D unresolved. Sequencing was carried out using PBMCs. In nucleotides, the CDR3 is TGTGCCAGCAGTGAAGGGGCAGAACACCAGCCCCAGCATTTT. Protein sequence: CASSEGAEHQPQHF.